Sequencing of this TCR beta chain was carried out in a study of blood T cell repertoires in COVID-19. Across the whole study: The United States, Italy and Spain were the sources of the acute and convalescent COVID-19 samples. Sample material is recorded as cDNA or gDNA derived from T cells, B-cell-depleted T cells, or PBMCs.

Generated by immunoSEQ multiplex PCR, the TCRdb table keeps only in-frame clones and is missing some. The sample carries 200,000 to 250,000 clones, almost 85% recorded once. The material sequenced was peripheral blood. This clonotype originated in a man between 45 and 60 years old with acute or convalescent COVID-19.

As DNA, the CDR3 is TGTGCCAGCAGCTTAGACAGGGGGCCTAATGAAAAACTGTTTTTT. Translation gives CASSLDRGPNEKLFF. The chain employs TRBV11-3 and TRBJ1-4; 8 bases match TRBD1. The CDR3 has 15 residues. CDR1 and CDR2 from the germline V gene are SGHNT and YENEEA. V lost 0 bases to trimming and J lost 3 bases; unmatched junction nucleotides: 0.